The 17 T cell receptor beta chains below were found in one sample sequenced in a study of post-analysis software for immune sequencing data (dated by TCRdb to 2015 to 2017). What the study reported, not specific to this receptor: Four to six TRBV segments, including TRBV5-6, TRBV5-1 and TRBV20-1, were significantly more frequent in patients than controls.

Their cognate antigens are unknown. The protocol used for the library was PCR. The instrument was an Illumina HiSeq 2500. To reduce PCR and sequencing biases, unique molecular identifiers were built into the TCR beta cDNA libraries. TCRdb reprocessing: public reads trimmed at Q25 with fastp, clones called with MiXCR, in-frame beta chains kept. Rows are combined by CDR3 protein, so each entry shows the most common genes and DNA. This sample comprises about 540,000 distinct CDR3 sequences, around a third of them detected only once. Clones ranked in the top ten supply 6% of the sample. What was sequenced was blood. These receptors were collected from a girl under 18 with multiple sclerosis.

A few counts support this clonotype. This sequence joins TRBV6-2 or TRBV6-3 and TRBJ2-3; D unclear. Trimming left V 6 bases short and J 2 bases short, with 12 bases between. The CDR3 covers 14 residues. Germline V CDR1 and CDR2: MNHEY, SVGEGT. CDR3 DNA sequence: TGTGCCAGCAGCTCGCAGTGGCCCACAGATACGCAGTATTTT. Translated: CASSSQWPTDTQYF.

This chain joins TRBV29-1 and TRBJ2-1; 8 nucleotides match TRBD2. V trimming: 1 base; J trimming: 10 bases; junction bases outside the gene matches: 6. Germline CDR1 reads SQVTM; CDR2 reads ANQGSEA. The CDR3 totals 13 residues. As DNA, the CDR3 is TGCAGCGTTGAAGCGGGGGGGCTCTGGGAGCAGTTCTTC. It is translated as CSVEAGGLWEQFF.

This clonotype has more than one count but fewer than ten. The V call is TRBV2, the J call TRBJ1-2; no reliable D call. The V and J ends lost 10 bases and 0 bases respectively, with 9 bases between them. The CDR3 is 12 residues long. The germline V gene encodes CDR1 SNHLY and CDR2 FYNNEI. CDR3 nucleotide sequence: TGTGCCACCCGAAAAGCTAACTATGGCTACACCTTC. This sequence encodes CATRKANYGYTF.

This chain uses TRBV4-2 with TRBJ2-5; 7 nucleotides match TRBD1. Trimming took 5 bases from V and 4 from J; bases not matched to a gene: 4. CDR3 size: 13 residues. From germline, CDR1 is LGHNA and CDR2 YNFKEQ. DNA for the CDR3: TGTGCCAGCAGCGGTAACAGGGGAGAGACCCAGTACTTC. This translates into CASSGNRGETQYF.

The chain joins TRBV5-1 to TRBJ1-2; D uncertain. This CDR3 has 13 residues. The germline V gene encodes CDR1 SGHRS and CDR2 YFSETQ. Between the trimmed V and J ends, which lost 8 bases and 2 bases, there was a span of 13 bases. CDR3 protein: CASSQEINYGYTF. DNA of the CDR3: TGCGCCAGTTCACAAGAAATAAACTATGGCTACACCTTC.

This clonotype was seen a handful of times. This chain joins TRBV20-1 and TRBJ2-5; tentatively, D is TRBD1 (6 bases). The V end lost 5 bases, the J end lost 5 bases, and 15 bases lay between the germline ends. This CDR3 has 13 residues. The germline V gene encodes CDR1 DFQATT and CDR2 SNEGSKA (reference sequence). The CDR3 DNA reads TGCAGTGCTGAGATCACCACAGGGGAGACCCAGTACTTC. Protein: CSAEITTGETQYF.

This clonotype showed up just a few times. The J gene is TRBJ2-5, the V gene TRBV5-1; D call uncertain. CDR1 and CDR2 from the germline V gene are SGHRS and YFSETQ. V shed 0 bases and J shed 1 base, with 10 bases lying between them. The CDR3 extends over 15 amino acids. CDR3 protein: CASSLGHALQETQYF. The CDR3 region has the DNA TGCGCCAGCAGCTTGGGACACGCCCTCCAAGAGACCCAGTACTTC. Drawing the rest from reference TRBV5-1 and TRBJ2-5, the complete variable domain is KAGVTQTPRYLIKTRGQQVTLSCSPISGHRSVSWYQQTPGQGLQFLFEYFSETQRNKGNFPGRFSGRQFSNSRSEMNVSTLELGDSALYLCASSLGHALQETQYFGPGTRLLVL.

The chain joins TRBV11-2 to TRBJ2-3, with D perhaps TRBD2 (6 bases). Germline CDR1 reads SGHAT; CDR2 reads FQNNGV. Between the trimmed V and J ends, which lost 4 bases and 0 bases, there was a span of 11 bases. The CDR3 consists of 15 residues. CDR3 in DNA: TGTGCCAGCAGCTCTGGGGAGGCTAGCACAGATACGCAGTATTTT. This encodes CASSSGEASTDTQYF.

This clonotype showed up just a few times. The chain links TRBV28 to TRBJ2-1; 9 bases map to TRBD1. The germline V gene has CDR1 MDHEN and CDR2 SYDVKM. V trimming: 10 bases; J trimming: 7 bases; junction bases outside the gene matches: 14. The CDR3 spans 15 residues. In DNA form, the CDR3 reads TGTGCCACATCCCGCGGGACAGGGCAGGGGAATGAGCAGTTCTTC. Its protein is CATSRGTGQGNEQFF. Combining the CDR3 with reference TRBV28 and TRBJ2-1 gives the whole variable domain DVKVTQSSRYLVKRTGEKVFLECVQDMDHENMFWYRQDPGLGLRLIYFSYDVKMKEKGDIPEGYSVSREKKERFSLILESASTNQTSMYLCATSRGTGQGNEQFFGPGTRLTVL.

The V and J genes are TRBV3-1 and TRBJ1-2; tentatively, D is TRBD1 (6 bases). V was cut by 6 bases and J by 4 bases, with 15 bases left in between. This CDR3 contains 14 residues. The germline V gene has CDR1 LGHDT and CDR2 YNNKEL (reference sequence). CDR3 region: CASSKTGQIYGYTF. CDR3 sequence (DNA): TGTGCCAGCAGTAAAACTGGACAGATCTATGGCTACACCTTC.

This clonotype came up a few times. The CDR3 sequence: CASSPRGAGVTSPLHF. The CDR3, as DNA: TGCGCCAGCAGCCCTCGCGGGGCAGGGGTAACTTCACCCCTCCACTTT. The rearrangement joins TRBV4-1 to TRBJ1-6; D might be TRBD1 (6 bases). The germline V gene encodes CDR1 MGHRA and CDR2 YSYEKL. The CDR3 has 16 amino acids. V gave up 4 bases and J gave up 9 bases, with 19 bases separating them.

Comments on this clonotype: A much larger clone differs from this one at a single base, so this may be a read error. The chain is built from TRBV28 and TRBJ2-4; 7 bases agree with TRBD2. The DNA end is a closer match to TRBJ2-5, so the J assignment may be wrong. The CDR3 extends over 16 amino acids. The germline gives CDR1 MDHEN, CDR2 SYDVKM. CDR3 protein: CASSGEGLGDQGTQYF. CDR3 nucleotides: TGTGCCAGCAGTGGGGAGGGTTTAGGGGACCAAGGGACCCAGTACTTC.

This chain joins TRBV4-1 and TRBJ2-5; unclear D gene. Germline assignment: CDR1 MGHRA and CDR2 YSYEKL. The CDR3 extends over 14 amino acids. The V end was cut by 2 bases, the J end by 11 bases, with 18 bases between. CDR3 in amino acids: CASSQPTKNNEQYF. The CDR3 nucleotides read TGCGCCAGCAGCCAACCCACGAAGAACAATGAGCAGTACTTC.

This clonotype was observed a handful of times. The rearrangement uses TRBV5-1 and TRBJ2-5; perhaps TRBD1 as D (7 bases). Trimming left V 5 bases short and J 2 bases short, with 13 bases between. Per germline, CDR1 SGHRS and CDR2 YFSETQ. The CDR3 covers 14 residues. The CDR3 loop reads CASSKGGQQETQYF. The CDR3 region has the DNA TGCGCCAGCAGTAAGGGGGGACAGCAAGAGACCCAGTACTTC. Drawing the rest from reference TRBV5-1 and TRBJ2-5, the complete variable domain is KAGVTQTPRYLIKTRGQQVTLSCSPISGHRSVSWYQQTPGQGLQFLFEYFSETQRNKGNFPGRFSGRQFSNSRSEMNVSTLELGDSALYLCASSKGGQQETQYFGPGTRLLVL.

This clonotype came up a few times. This chain joins TRBV6-7 and TRBJ1-1; D unresolved. TRBV6-7 is placed among ORFs of uncertain function. This CDR3 spans 12 amino acids. The V and J ends lost 7 bases and 1 base respectively, with 7 bases between them. This CDR3 is CASIAGNTEAFF. CDR3 nucleotides: TGTGCCAGCATCGCAGGGAACACTGAAGCTTTCTTT.

The gene calls are TRBV4-1 and TRBJ2-2, with 8 bases identical to TRBD2. Trimming at V came to 4 bases and at J to 1 base, leaving 8 bases not matched to a gene. Per the germline V gene, CDR1 is MGHRA and CDR2 is YSYEKL. This CDR3 comprises 17 residues. The CDR3 here is CASSPRGLAGNTGELFF. DNA of the CDR3: TGCGCCAGCAGCCCCCGAGGGCTAGCGGGGAACACCGGGGAGCTGTTTTTT.

The chain combines TRBV7-2 with TRBJ1-5; D gene ambiguous. Germline V CDR1 and CDR2: SGHTA, FQGNSA. Trimming removed 2 bases from V and 4 bases from J, with 12 bases in between. The CDR3 loop spans 15 amino acids. DNA for the CDR3: TGTGCCAGCAGCTTAATCGGCCAGATTAATCAGCCCCAGCATTTT. Translation gives CASSLIGQINQPQHF.